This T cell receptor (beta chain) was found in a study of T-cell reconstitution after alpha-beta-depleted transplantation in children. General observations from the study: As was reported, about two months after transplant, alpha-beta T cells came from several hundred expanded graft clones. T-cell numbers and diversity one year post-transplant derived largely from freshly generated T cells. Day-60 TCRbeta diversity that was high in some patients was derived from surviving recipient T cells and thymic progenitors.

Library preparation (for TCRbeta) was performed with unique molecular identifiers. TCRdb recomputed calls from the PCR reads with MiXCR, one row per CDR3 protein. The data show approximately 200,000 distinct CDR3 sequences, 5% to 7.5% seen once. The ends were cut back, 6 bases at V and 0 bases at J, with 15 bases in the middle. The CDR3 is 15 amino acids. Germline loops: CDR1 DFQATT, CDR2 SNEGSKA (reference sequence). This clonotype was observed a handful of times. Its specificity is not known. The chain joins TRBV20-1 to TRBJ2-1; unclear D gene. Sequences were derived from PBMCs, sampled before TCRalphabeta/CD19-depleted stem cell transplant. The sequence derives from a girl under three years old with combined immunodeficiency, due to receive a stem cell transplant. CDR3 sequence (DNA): TGCAGTGCCCGACTGGTAGTCAGCTCCTACAATGAGCAGTTCTTC. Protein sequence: CSARLVVSSYNEQFF.